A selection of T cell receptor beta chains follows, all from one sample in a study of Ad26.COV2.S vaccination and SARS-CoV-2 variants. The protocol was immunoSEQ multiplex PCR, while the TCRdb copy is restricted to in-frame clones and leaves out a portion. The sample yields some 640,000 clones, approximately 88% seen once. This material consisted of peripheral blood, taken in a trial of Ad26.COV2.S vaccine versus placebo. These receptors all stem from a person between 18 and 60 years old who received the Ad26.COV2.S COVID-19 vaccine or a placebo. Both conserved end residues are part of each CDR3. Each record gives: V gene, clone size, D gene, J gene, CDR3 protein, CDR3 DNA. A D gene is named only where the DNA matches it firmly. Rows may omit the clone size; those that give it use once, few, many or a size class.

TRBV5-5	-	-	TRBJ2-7	CASSFTLNPYEQYF	TGTGCCAGCAGCTTCACGTTGAACCCCTACGAGCAGTACTTC
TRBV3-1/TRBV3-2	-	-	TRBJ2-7	CASSQGQIYEQYF	TGTGCCAGCAGCCAAGGTCAGATCTACGAGCAGTACTTC
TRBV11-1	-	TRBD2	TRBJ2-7	CASTNSGLKYEQYF	TGTGCCAGCACCAACTCGGGACTAAAATACGAGCAGTACTTC
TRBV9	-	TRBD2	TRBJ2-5	CASSRGTSGSVRETQYF	TGTGCCAGCAGCAGAGGGACTAGCGGGAGTGTGAGAGAGACCCAGTACTTC
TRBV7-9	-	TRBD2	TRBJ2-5	CASAGEETQYF	TGTGCCAGCGCGGGGGAAGAGACCCAGTACTTC
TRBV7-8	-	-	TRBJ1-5	CASSSHDGYSNQPQHF	TGTGCCAGCAGCTCCCACGACGGATATAGCAATCAGCCCCAGCATTTT
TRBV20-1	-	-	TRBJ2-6	CSASVHMGSSGANVLTF	TGCAGTGCTAGTGTCCACATGGGAAGCTCTGGGGCCAACGTCCTGACTTTC
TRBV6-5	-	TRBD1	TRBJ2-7	CASRGDRGPYEQYF	TGTGCCAGCCGGGGGGACAGGGGTCCCTACGAGCAGTACTTC
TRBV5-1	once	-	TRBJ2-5	CASSLVGRRETQYF	TGCGCCAGCAGCTTGGTTGGTCGAAGAGAGACCCAGTACTTC
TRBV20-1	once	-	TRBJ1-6	CSAFGFTPLHF	TGCAGTGCTTTTGGGTTTACACCCCTCCACTTT
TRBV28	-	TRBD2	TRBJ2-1	CASSTTSGTPWNEQFF	TGTGCCAGCAGTACTACTAGCGGGACCCCGTGGAATGAGCAGTTCTTC
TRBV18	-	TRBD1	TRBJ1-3	CASSREGQSSGNTIYF	TGTGCCAGCTCACGGGAGGGACAGTCCTCTGGAAACACCATATATTTT
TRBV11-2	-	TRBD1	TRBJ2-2	CASSLATGENTGELFF	TGTGCCAGCAGCTTAGCCACAGGGGAGAACACCGGGGAGCTGTTTTTT
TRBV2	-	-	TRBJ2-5	CASSARGGVETQYF	TGTGCCAGCAGTGCCCGGGGCGGGGTAGAGACCCAGTACTTC
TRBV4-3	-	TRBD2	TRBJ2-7	CASSQVGGGFEQYF	TGCGCCAGCAGCCAAGTAGGCGGGGGGTTCGAGCAGTACTTC